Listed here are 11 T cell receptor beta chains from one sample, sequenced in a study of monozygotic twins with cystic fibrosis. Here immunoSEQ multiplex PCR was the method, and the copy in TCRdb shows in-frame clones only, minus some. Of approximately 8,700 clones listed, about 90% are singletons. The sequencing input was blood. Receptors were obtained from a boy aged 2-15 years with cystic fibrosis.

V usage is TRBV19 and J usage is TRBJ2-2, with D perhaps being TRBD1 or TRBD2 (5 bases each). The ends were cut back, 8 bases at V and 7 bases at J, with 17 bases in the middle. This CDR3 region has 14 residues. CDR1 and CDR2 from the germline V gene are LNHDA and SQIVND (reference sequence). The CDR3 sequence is CASGASLGIGELFF. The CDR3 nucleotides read TGTGCCAGTGGGGCTTCACTAGGGATCGGGGAGCTGTTTTTT.

The CDR3 is CASSFHRGTNTEAFF. CDR3 sequence (DNA): TGTGCCAGCAGTTTCCACAGGGGCACGAACACTGAAGCTTTCTTT. The chain carries TRBV6-5 and TRBJ1-1; 7 bases are shared with TRBD1. The V gene end was trimmed by 4 bases and the J gene end by 1 base; junction bases not matched to a gene: 6. The CDR3 consists of 15 residues. Germline-derived CDR1 and CDR2 are MNHEY and SVGAGI.

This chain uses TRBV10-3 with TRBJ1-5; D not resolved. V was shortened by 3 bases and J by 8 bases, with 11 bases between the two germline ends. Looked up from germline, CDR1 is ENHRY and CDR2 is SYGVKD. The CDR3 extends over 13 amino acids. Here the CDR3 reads CAISEGHGKPQHF. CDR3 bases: TGTGCCATCAGTGAAGGGCACGGGAAGCCCCAGCATTTT.

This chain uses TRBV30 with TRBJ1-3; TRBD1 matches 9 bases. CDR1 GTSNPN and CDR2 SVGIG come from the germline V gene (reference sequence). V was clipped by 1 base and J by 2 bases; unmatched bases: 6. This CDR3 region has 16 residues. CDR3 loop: CAWSDPTGGTGNTIYF. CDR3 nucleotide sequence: TGTGCCTGGAGTGACCCGACAGGGGGAACTGGAAACACCATATATTTT.

The CDR3 spells CASSYNGNTDTQYF. The CDR3 DNA follows: TGTGCCAGCAGTTACAACGGGAACACAGATACGCAGTATTTT. This chain uses TRBV6-5 with TRBJ2-3; D possibly corresponds to TRBD2 (5 bases). V lost 2 bases to trimming and J lost 2 bases, with 8 bases between them. The CDR3 covers 14 residues. CDR1 and CDR2 from the germline V gene are MNHEY and SVGAGI.

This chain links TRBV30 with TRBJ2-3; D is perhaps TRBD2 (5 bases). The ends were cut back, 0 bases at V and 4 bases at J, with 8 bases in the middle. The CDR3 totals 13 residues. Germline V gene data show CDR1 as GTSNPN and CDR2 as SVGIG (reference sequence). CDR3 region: CAWSVLGSDTQYF. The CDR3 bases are TGTGCCTGGAGTGTACTAGGGTCAGATACGCAGTATTTT.

The CDR3 sequence: CASSTPGTGRAGELFF. The CDR3 coding sequence is TGTGCCAGCAGTACCCCGGGGACAGGGAGGGCCGGGGAGCTGTTTTTT. V gene TRBV28 combines with J gene TRBJ2-2, with TRBD1 matching over 9 bases. With 5 bases clipped from V and 6 bases from J, the junction kept 10 bases outside the gene matches. CDR1 is MDHEN, CDR2 SYDVKM, per germline. The CDR3 extends over 16 amino acids. Variable domain in full (rest from reference TRBV28 and TRBJ2-2): DVKVTQSSRYLVKRTGEKVFLECVQDMDHENMFWYRQDPGLGLRLIYFSYDVKMKEKGDIPEGYSVSREKKERFSLILESASTNQTSMYLCASSTPGTGRAGELFFGEGSRLTVL.

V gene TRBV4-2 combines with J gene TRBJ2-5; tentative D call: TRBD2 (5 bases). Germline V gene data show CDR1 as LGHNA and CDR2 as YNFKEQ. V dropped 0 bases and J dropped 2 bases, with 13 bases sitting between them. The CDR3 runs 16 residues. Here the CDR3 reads CASSQDTSGLQETQYF. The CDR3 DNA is TGTGCCAGCAGCCAAGATACCAGCGGCCTACAAGAGACCCAGTACTTC.

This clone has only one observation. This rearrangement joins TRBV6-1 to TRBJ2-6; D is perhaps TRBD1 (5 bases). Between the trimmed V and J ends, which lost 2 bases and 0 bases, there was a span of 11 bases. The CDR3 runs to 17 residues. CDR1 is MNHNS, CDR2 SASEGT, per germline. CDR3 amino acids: CASSEQGHLSGANVLTF. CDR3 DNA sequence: TGTGCCAGCAGTGAACAGGGTCATCTCTCTGGGGCCAACGTCCTGACTTTC.

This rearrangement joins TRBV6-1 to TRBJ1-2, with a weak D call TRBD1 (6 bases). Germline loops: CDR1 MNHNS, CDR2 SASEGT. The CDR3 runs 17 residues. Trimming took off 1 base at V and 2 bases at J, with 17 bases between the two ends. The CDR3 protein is CASSEGDIRWGNYGYTF. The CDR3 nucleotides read TGTGCCAGCAGTGAAGGGGACATCCGTTGGGGAAACTATGGCTACACCTTC.

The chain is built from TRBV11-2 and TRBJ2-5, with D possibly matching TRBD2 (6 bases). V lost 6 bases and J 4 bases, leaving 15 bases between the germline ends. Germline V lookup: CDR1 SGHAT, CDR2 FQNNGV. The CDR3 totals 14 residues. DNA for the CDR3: TGTGCCAGCAGGCCCGGGACTGCCCTAGAGACCCAGTACTTC. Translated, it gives CASRPGTALETQYF.